The 27 T cell receptor beta chains below all came from one sample that was sequenced in a study of metastatic and nonmetastatic thyroid tumors. Every patient underwent thyroid surgery untreated. TCRdb reprocessed the PCR reads via MiXCR. The data show around 20,000 clones, with roughly 36% seen just once and 29% held by the top ten. Sequencing was performed on tumor tissue. The receptors here all came from a female donor with papillary thyroid cancer or a benign thyroid nodule (not recorded which). Some clones in this sample may be carry-over from other donors' samples.

This chain joins TRBV6-4 and TRBJ1-3, with TRBD1 identical over 7 bases. CDR3 length: 14 residues. CDR1 and CDR2 (germline): MRHNA, SNTAGT. With 8 bases clipped from V and 3 bases from J, the junction kept 7 bases outside the gene matches. In DNA form, the CDR3 reads TGTGCCAGCCGCACAGGGGACGGTGGAAACACCATATATTTT. Protein product: CASRTGDGGNTIYF.

This clone was picked up one time. The rearrangement uses TRBV28 and TRBJ1-6; no clear D. This CDR3 contains 13 residues. Between the trimmed V and J ends, which lost 6 bases and 8 bases, there was a span of 11 bases. Germline lookup yields CDR1 MDHEN and CDR2 SYDVKM. The chain's CDR3 is CASRGEPHSPLHF. CDR3 coding DNA: TGTGCCAGCAGGGGTGAGCCGCATTCACCCCTCCACTTT.

The chain joins TRBV6-1 to TRBJ1-1; maybe TRBD1 (5 bases). V was pared by 6 bases and J by 2 bases, with 7 bases between. Germline-derived CDR1 and CDR2 are MNHNS and SASEGT. This CDR3 is built from 12 residues. The CDR3 DNA reads as TGTGCCAGCAGGCAGGGTAACACTGAAGCTTTCTTT. It codes for CASRQGNTEAFF.

This chain connects TRBV20-1 to TRBJ2-1; TRBD2 is a possible D gene (5 bases). V lost 8 bases, J lost 6 bases, and 17 bases lay in between. Per the germline V gene, CDR1 is DFQATT and CDR2 is SNEGSKA (reference sequence). The CDR3 is 13 amino acids. Written as DNA, the CDR3 is TGCAGTCCCACCGGGATCACCTCCAATGAGCAGTTCTTC. Translation gives CSPTGITSNEQFF.

V is TRBV6-1 and J is TRBJ1-1; D may be TRBD1 (5 bases). The germline V and J ends were trimmed by 10 bases and 4 bases, with 22 bases remaining between them. Looked up from germline, CDR1 is MNHNS and CDR2 is SASEGT. The CDR3 is 15 amino acids. This CDR3 is CATHGFYGGGTEAFF. CDR3 DNA: TGTGCCACCCATGGGTTTTACGGGGGGGGCACTGAAGCTTTCTTT.

This clone was seen more than once but under ten times. J is TRBJ1-1 and V is TRBV7-9; D not resolved. CDR1 and CDR2 from the germline V gene are SEHNR and FQNEAQ (reference sequence). This CDR3 comprises 12 residues. The V gene lost 4 bases and the J gene lost 3 bases, with 6 bases spanning the gap. The CDR3 sequence is CASSSLDTEAFF. In DNA form, the CDR3 reads TGTGCCAGCAGCTCTTTGGACACTGAAGCTTTCTTT.

The CDR3 is CASSGWDVDSGNTIYF. Written as DNA, the CDR3 is TGTGCCAGCAGTGGCTGGGACGTAGACTCTGGAAACACCATATATTTT. This chain joins TRBV7-8 and TRBJ1-3; maybe TRBD1 (5 bases). With 6 bases removed from V and 0 bases from J, the gap between germline ends came to 15 bases. Germline assignment: CDR1 SGHVS and CDR2 FQNEAQ. This CDR3 comprises 16 residues.

The CDR3: CASSYLRRLASSTDTQYF. Written as DNA, the CDR3 is TGTGCCAGCAGTTACCTACGTAGACTAGCATCTAGCACAGATACGCAGTATTTT. J is TRBJ2-3 and V is TRBV28; 7 bases match TRBD2. V dropped 4 bases and J dropped 0; count of bases not matched to a gene: 13. Germline loops: CDR1 MDHEN, CDR2 SYDVKM. There are 18 residues in the CDR3.

The V gene is TRBV30, the J gene TRBJ2-2; possible D gene TRBD1, 5 bases. V was shortened by 4 bases and J by 5 bases, with 11 bases between the two germline ends. CDR1 is GTSNPN, CDR2 SVGIG, per germline (reference sequence). CDR3 length: 13 amino acids. The CDR3 loop is CAWTRAGTGELFF. In DNA form, the CDR3 reads TGTGCCTGGACGCGAGCAGGGACCGGGGAGCTGTTTTTT.

The chain joins TRBV28 to TRBJ1-5, with 9 bases fitting TRBD1. CDR1 and CDR2 from the germline V gene are MDHEN and SYDVKM. CDR3 length: 15 amino acids. V lost 6 bases, J lost 5 bases, and 8 bases stayed unmatched. The CDR3 DNA is TGTGCCAGCAGAAAAATGGACAGGGGATATCAGCCCCAGCATTTT. Amino acids: CASRKMDRGYQPQHF.

This clone was seen only a few times. V gene TRBV6-2 or TRBV6-3 combines with J gene TRBJ1-2; perhaps TRBD1 as D (6 bases). CDR3 length: 19 amino acids. Germline loops: CDR1 MNHEY, CDR2 SVGEGT. V was cut by 5 bases and J by 3 bases, with 28 bases left in between. CDR3 sequence (DNA): TGTGCCAGCAGTCCACGAGGTTGGGGGCGCGGCTCGGAGGACTATGGCTACACCTTC. Its protein is CASSPRGWGRGSEDYGYTF.

This clone came up a few times. V gene TRBV6-1 combines with J gene TRBJ2-7, with D possibly TRBD2 on 5 matching bases. Between the trimmed V and J ends, which lost 0 bases and 6 bases, there was a span of 6 bases. Looked up from germline, CDR1 is MNHNS and CDR2 is SASEGT. This CDR3 comprises 12 residues. For the CDR3, the DNA is TGTGCCAGCAGTGAAGCCGGAGGCGAGCAGTACTTC. Translating gives CASSEAGGEQYF.

This clone was observed a handful of times. This chain joins TRBV12-3 or TRBV12-4 and TRBJ1-6; 7 bases agree with TRBD1. The CDR3 runs to 12 residues. With 8 bases clipped from V and 8 bases from J, the junction kept 3 bases outside the gene matches. For the CDR3, the DNA is TGTGCCAGCCGGGACAGTGATTCACCCCTCCACTTT. As protein: CASRDSDSPLHF.

The chain joins TRBV19 to TRBJ1-6; D call uncertain. V lost 9 bases and J 7 bases, leaving 13 bases between the germline ends. Germline loops: CDR1 LNHDA, CDR2 SQIVND (reference sequence). The CDR3 runs to 13 residues. The CDR3 protein is CASTPEPNSPLHF. The CDR3 DNA follows: TGTGCCAGCACTCCTGAACCCAATTCACCCCTCCACTTT.

This chain links TRBV6-1 with TRBJ2-7; no clear D gene. This CDR3 has 13 residues. V was trimmed by 8 bases and J by 2 bases, leaving 13 bases between them. Germline loops: CDR1 MNHNS, CDR2 SASEGT. The CDR3 sequence is CASSISSPYEQYF. DNA for the CDR3: TGTGCCAGCTCGATTTCTTCCCCCTACGAGCAGTACTTC.

This chain uses TRBV20-1 with TRBJ1-2; 8 bases are a match to TRBD1. The V gene's germline CDR1 is DFQATT and CDR2 SNEGSKA (reference sequence). The CDR3 sequence is 17 residues long. With 0 bases clipped from V and 5 bases from J, the junction kept 14 bases outside the gene matches. The CDR3 DNA reads TGCAGTGCTAGAGATTGGGGAAGGGACAGGCAAATATATGGCTACACCTTC. Protein product: CSARDWGRDRQIYGYTF.

V gene TRBV5-1 combines with J gene TRBJ2-3; 7 nucleotides agree with TRBD2. Germline V gene data show CDR1 as SGHRS and CDR2 as YFSETQ. Trimming took 4 bases from V and 3 from J; bases not matched to a gene: 2. CDR3 length: 13 residues. DNA for the CDR3: TGCGCCAGCAGCGGGGGAGGGACAGATACGCAGTATTTT. It is translated as CASSGGGTDTQYF.

The chain joins TRBV12-3 or TRBV12-4 to TRBJ1-6; D is unresolved. The germline V and J ends were trimmed by 0 bases and 12 bases, with 12 bases remaining between them. The CDR3 covers 14 residues. CDR3: CASSLASGIGPLHF. CDR3 sequence (DNA): TGTGCCAGCAGTTTAGCTTCGGGAATCGGACCCCTCCACTTT.

This clone was seen a handful of times. J is TRBJ1-5 and V is TRBV28; 10 bases agree with TRBD1. Germline CDR1 is MDHEN and CDR2 is SYDVKM. Trimming took 1 base from V and 2 from J; bases not matched to a gene: 5. The CDR3 totals 17 residues. The CDR3 bases are TGTGCCAGCAGTTTATTGGGACAGGGGATCGGCAATCAGCCCCAGCATTTT. Translating gives CASSLLGQGIGNQPQHF.

The rearrangement joins TRBV7-2 to TRBJ2-5; no clear D gene. From germline, CDR1 is SGHTA and CDR2 FQGNSA. Between the trimmed V and J ends, which lost 0 bases and 4 bases, there was a span of 21 bases. There are 18 residues in the CDR3. CDR3 bases: TGTGCCAGCAGCTTAGCTGAGGCGCACGGAGTCTTGTTAGAGACCCAGTACTTC. It yields the protein CASSLAEAHGVLLETQYF.

The chain links TRBV7-3 to TRBJ1-2; tentative D call: TRBD1 (5 bases). Trimming pared 0 bases from V and 6 bases from J, leaving 8 bases between. Per the germline V gene, CDR1 is SGHTA and CDR2 is FQGTGA. The CDR3 runs 13 residues. The CDR3 DNA follows: TGTGCCAGCAGCTTAACGCAGGGAAATGGCTACACCTTC. Translation gives CASSLTQGNGYTF.

The chain combines TRBV5-1 with TRBJ2-7; 7 nucleotides agree with TRBD1. Trimming removed 7 bases from V and 6 bases from J; junction bases left unmatched: 10. The germline V gene has CDR1 SGHRS and CDR2 YFSETQ. The CDR3 sequence is 13 residues long. The CDR3 region is CASRWTGGPEQYF. The CDR3 coding sequence is TGCGCCAGCCGGTGGACAGGAGGACCCGAGCAGTACTTC.

V gene TRBV6-2 or TRBV6-3 combines with J gene TRBJ2-2; D uncertain. CDR1 is MNHEY, CDR2 SVGEGT, per germline. V lost 6 bases, J lost 0 bases, and 8 bases lay in between. This CDR3 is 14 amino acids long. The CDR3 nucleotides are TGTGCCAGCAGAGCAACAGCGAACACCGGGGAGCTGTTTTTT. Protein product: CASRATANTGELFF.

The chain joins TRBV11-3 to TRBJ2-7, with D uncertain. This CDR3 spans 12 amino acids. V lost 3 bases, J lost 2 bases, and 5 bases lay in between. Germline values: CDR1 SGHNT, CDR2 YENEEA. CDR3 nucleotides: TGTGCCAGCAGCTTGCAGCCCTACGAGCAGTACTTC. This sequence encodes CASSLQPYEQYF. Using reference TRBV11-3 and TRBJ2-7 for the parts outside the CDR3, the full variable domain is EAGVVQSPRYKIIEKKQPVAFWCNPISGHNTLYWYLQNLGQGPELLIRYENEEAVDDSQLPKDRFSAERLKGVDSTLKIQPAELGDSAVYLCASSLQPYEQYFGPGTRLTVT.

This clone was detected only a few times. V and J are TRBV28 and TRBJ1-2; the D gene is possibly TRBD1 (5 bases). The germline V gene has CDR1 MDHEN and CDR2 SYDVKM. V was clipped by 4 bases and J by 0 bases, with 15 bases between them. This CDR3 contains 16 residues. DNA of the CDR3: TGTGCCAGCAGTTCGGAAAGGGACGTTGCTAACTATGGCTACACCTTC. It specifies CASSSERDVANYGYTF.

This clone was observed a handful of times. The chain employs TRBV6-5 and TRBJ1-1; tentatively, D is TRBD1 (5 bases). Trimming took 0 bases from V and 4 from J, leaving 12 bases between them. Germline loops: CDR1 MNHEY, CDR2 SVGAGI. The CDR3 covers 15 residues. In DNA, the CDR3 is TGTGCCAGCAGTTACTCGGGGCAGCTCAGCACTGAAGCTTTCTTT. It encodes CASSYSGQLSTEAFF.

The V gene is TRBV30, the J gene TRBJ1-2; D is ambiguous. Deletions cut 2 bases from V and 7 bases from J, with 14 bases between. The CDR3 extends over 13 amino acids. Germline V CDR1 and CDR2: GTSNPN, SVGIG (reference sequence). The CDR3 nucleotides are TGTGCCTGGAGTTTGAGGCCCCGCGGTGGCTACACCTTC. As protein: CAWSLRPRGGYTF. The full variable domain, rest sourced from reference TRBV30 and TRBJ1-2, is SQTIHQWPATLVQPVGSPLSLECTVEGTSNPNLYWYRQAAGRGLQLLFYSVGIGQISSEVPQNLSASRPQDRQFILSSKKLLLSDSGFYLCAWSLRPRGGYTFGSGTRLTVV.